The 20 T cell receptor beta chains below were found in one sample sequenced in a study of blood T cells in healthy people across ages. With a J-beta primer mix and a sample-barcoded 5' primer, a second PCR ran about 7 to 11 cycles. One entry per CDR3 protein, called by TCRdb with MiXCR from the 5' RACE reads. The data contain hundreds of thousands of distinct CDR3 sequences, about 61% of them singletons. Sequenced: blood. These receptor sequences come from a man between 40 and 49 years old in good health.

The rearrangement links TRBV5-8 to TRBJ1-1; no definite D call. The CDR3 has 12 amino acids. Germline CDR1 and CDR2: SGHTS and YDEGEE. V was pared by 4 bases and J by 6 bases, with 10 bases between. The CDR3 protein is CASSVESAEAFF. CDR3 nucleotides: TGTGCCAGCAGCGTCGAGTCGGCTGAAGCTTTCTTT. The full variable domain, completed using reference TRBV5-8 and TRBJ1-1, is EAGVTQSPTHLIKTRGQQATLRCSPISGHTSVYWYQQALGLGLQFLLWYDEGEERNRGNFPPRFSGRQFPNYSSELNVNALELEDSALYLCASSVESAEAFFGQGTRLTVV.

This clonotype was observed a handful of times. The V call is TRBV5-8, the J call TRBJ2-4, with no clear D. The better agreement between TRBJ2-7 and the DNA end casts doubt on the J call. Per the germline V gene, CDR1 is SGHTS and CDR2 is YDEGEE. The CDR3 totals 16 residues. In DNA form, the CDR3 reads TGTGCCAGCAGCTTCTCTGTGGGCTTAAGAGACTACGAGCAGTACTTC. This translates into CASSFSVGLRDYEQYF.

This clonotype was seen once. The chain is built from TRBV6-5 and TRBJ2-6; no clear D gene. CDR3 length equals 15 residues. Deletions cut 3 bases from V and 9 bases from J, with 15 bases between. CDR1 is MNHEY, CDR2 SVGAGI, per germline. Here the CDR3 DNA reads TGTGCCAGCAGTTATGACCTTTCAGACCTCAACGTCCTGACTTTC. It specifies CASSYDLSDLNVLTF.

J is TRBJ2-1 and V is TRBV6-1, with 10 nucleotides matching TRBD2. The CDR3 sequence is 20 residues long. Trimming removed 7 bases from V and 7 bases from J; junction bases left unmatched: 25. Germline CDR1 is MNHNS and CDR2 is SASEGT. CDR3 nucleotide sequence: TGTGCCAGCAAAGAGAAGGGGGCTAGCGGGAGATCATGGTTTAATAATGAGCAGTTCTTC. This gives the protein CASKEKGASGRSWFNNEQFF.

This clonotype was picked up a small number of times. The gene calls are TRBV9 and TRBJ2-1, with D perhaps TRBD2 (5 bases). This CDR3 is 13 amino acids long. With 4 bases removed from V and 4 bases from J, the gap between germline ends came to 9 bases. Germline V gives CDR1 SGDLS, CDR2 YYNGEE. The CDR3 bases are TGTGCCAGCAGCCAGACTACATACAATGAGCAGTTCTTC. It codes for CASSQTTYNEQFF.

This clonotype has only a few counts. The J gene is TRBJ1-2, the V gene TRBV29-1; 8 positions agree with TRBD1. This CDR3 comprises 15 residues. Germline CDR1 and CDR2: SQVTM and ANQGSEA. Trimming removed 6 bases from V and 6 bases from J; junction bases left unmatched: 15. CDR3 loop: CSVLPTGDLKHGYTF. The CDR3 nucleotides read TGCAGCGTCCTACCGACAGGGGATCTAAAGCATGGCTACACCTTC.

The chain uses TRBV27 and TRBJ1-2; no definite D call. The CDR3 runs to 13 residues. CDR1 MNHEY and CDR2 SMNVEV come from the germline V gene (reference sequence). V shed 4 bases and J shed 4 bases, with 10 bases lying between them. The CDR3 protein is CASSSTQSYGYTF. The CDR3 bases are TGTGCCAGCAGTTCAACACAATCCTATGGCTACACCTTC.

The rearrangement links TRBV27 to TRBJ2-7; possibly TRBD2 for D (6 bases). This CDR3 has 14 amino acids. The V end was cut by 4 bases, the J end by 0 bases, with 10 bases between. The germline V gene encodes CDR1 MNHEY and CDR2 SMNVEV (reference sequence). CDR3 nucleotides: TGTGCCAGCAGTTCTGCGGGGACCTCCTACGAGCAGTACTTC. Encoded protein: CASSSAGTSYEQYF.

The genes are TRBV3-1 and TRBJ2-3; 8 bases align to TRBD2. This CDR3 comprises 15 residues. V was pared by 1 base and J by 5 bases, with 5 bases of the junction left unmatched. Germline-derived CDR1 and CDR2 are LGHDT and YNNKEL (reference sequence). Here the CDR3 DNA reads TGTGCCAGCAGCCAAGCCGGGGGGGCCGGAGATACGCAGTATTTT. It codes for CASSQAGGAGDTQYF.

This clonotype was counted once. J is TRBJ2-3 and V is TRBV12-3 or TRBV12-4; D gene uncertain. There are 15 residues in the CDR3. V lost 6 bases and J 5 bases, leaving 18 bases between the germline ends. For the CDR3, the DNA is TGTGCCAGCAGCAGGCAGATGGCCTTGGGAGATACGCAGTATTTT. Translating gives CASSRQMALGDTQYF.

This clonotype was recorded at least ten times. The genes are TRBV11-3 and TRBJ2-3; the D call may be TRBD1 or TRBD2 (5 bases each). The CDR3 spans 13 residues. Germline assignment: CDR1 SGHNT and CDR2 YENEEA. V lost 5 bases and J 7 bases, leaving 13 bases between the germline ends. This CDR3 is CASSSPGRNTQYF. The CDR3 DNA reads as TGTGCCAGCAGCAGCCCGGGACGCAATACGCAGTATTTT.

This rearrangement joins TRBV28 to TRBJ2-7; either TRBD1 or TRBD2 may fit D (5 bases each). Germline V gene sequence: CDR1 MDHEN, CDR2 SYDVKM. The CDR3 spans 17 residues. V was pared by 6 bases and J by 3 bases, with 24 bases between. For the CDR3, the DNA is TGTGCCAGCAGCCATTACCAACGGGACCTCCGAAACTACGAGCAGTACTTC. Encoded protein: CASSHYQRDLRNYEQYF.

Concerning this clonotype itself: At one end the junction does not follow the germline gene, possibly because of a read error. J is TRBJ2-7 and V is TRBV11-2; 9 nucleotides match TRBD1. Germline V gene lookup returns CDR1 SGHAT and CDR2 FQNNGV. This CDR3 contains 15 residues. CDR3 bases: TGTGCCAGCACCCCGGGACAGGGATCTTCCTACGAGCAATACTTC. Protein sequence: CASTPGQGSSYEQYF.

The chain has TRBV12-3 or TRBV12-4 and TRBJ2-6; 7 bases agree with TRBD2. There are 21 residues in the CDR3. V lost 4 bases and J lost 5; bases outside the gene matches: 23. The chain's CDR3 is CASSSWFGGKDRIIRANVLTF. In DNA, the CDR3 is TGTGCCAGCAGTTCCTGGTTCGGGGGGAAAGATCGAATTATTAGGGCCAACGTCCTGACTTTC.

The chain carries TRBV27 and TRBJ2-3, with D possibly matching TRBD1 (7 bases). The V and J ends lost 3 bases and 1 base respectively, with 23 bases between them. The CDR3 runs to 19 residues. The germline V gene has CDR1 MNHEY and CDR2 SMNVEV (reference sequence). DNA of the CDR3: TGTGCCAGCAGTTTTACGCCTCCTAGACAGGGACTTGGCACAGATACGCAGTATTTT. It is translated as CASSFTPPRQGLGTDTQYF.

J is TRBJ2-1 and V is TRBV29-1, with 10 bases matching TRBD2. Germline lookup yields CDR1 SQVTM and CDR2 ANQGSEA. Trimming at V came to 1 base and at J to 0 bases, leaving 3 bases not matched to a gene. CDR3 length: 16 residues. The CDR3 bases are TGCAGCGTTGAAGGGGGACTAGCGATCTCCTACAATGAGCAGTTCTTC. It yields the protein CSVEGGLAISYNEQFF.

In its sample, this clonotype was seen a few times. This chain links TRBV27 with TRBJ2-5, with 11 bases fitting TRBD2. The CDR3 is made up of 18 amino acids. From germline, CDR1 is MNHEY and CDR2 SMNVEV (reference sequence). V lost 6 bases, J lost 0 bases, and 12 bases stayed unmatched. The CDR3 DNA sequence: TGTGCCAGCAGCCGCCCTCTGTCTAGCGGGGGGCACCAAGAGACCCAGTACTTC. It codes for CASSRPLSSGGHQETQYF.

The rearrangement links TRBV7-9 to TRBJ1-5, with D possibly TRBD1 on 5 matching bases. The V end lost 6 bases, the J end lost 3 bases, and 21 bases lay between the germline ends. From germline, CDR1 is SEHNR and CDR2 FQNEAQ (reference sequence). This CDR3 is 17 amino acids long. CDR3 residues: CASSRTGHGRPNQPQHF. CDR3 coding DNA: TGTGCCAGCAGTCGCACGGGGCACGGACGGCCCAATCAGCCCCAGCATTTT.

The V call is TRBV6-6, the J call TRBJ2-7; TRBD2 matches 8 bases. This CDR3 is 16 amino acids long. The J segment lost 1 base and the V segment lost 6 bases, leaving 11 bases of the junction unmatched. The germline CDR1 and CDR2 sequences are MNHNY and SVGAGI (reference sequence). For the CDR3, the DNA is TGTGCCAGCAGCTACGGGGGGGGGCGCGGTTCCTACGAGCAGTACTTC. Its protein is CASSYGGGRGSYEQYF.

The chain employs TRBV5-1 and TRBJ2-3; 11 bases agree with TRBD2. CDR3 size: 15 residues. Trimming removed 4 bases from V and 4 bases from J; junction bases left unmatched: 5. Germline V gene lookup returns CDR1 SGHRS and CDR2 YFSETQ. The CDR3 region is CASSRTSGSSDTQYF. The CDR3 DNA reads TGCGCCAGCAGCCGAACTAGCGGGAGTTCAGATACGCAGTATTTT.